This T cell receptor (beta chain) appears in the sequencing data of a study of T-cell reconstitution after alpha-beta-depleted transplantation in children (dated by TCRdb to the mid-2010s). Looking at the study overall: The study quantitatively tracked T-cell immune reconstitution after TCRalphabeta/CD19-depleted allogeneic hematopoietic cell transplantation in children using TCR repertoire profiling.

Libraries came from PCR. TCRdb names Illumina HiSeq 2500 as the instrument used. TCR library preparation used molecular barcoding, with unique molecular identifiers applied to normalize quantification of the TCRbeta repertoire. Using fastp at Q25 and MiXCR, TCRdb reprocessed the public reads and kept productive beta chains. Each entry is one CDR3 protein sequence, shown with its most common DNA and genes. The table for this sample lists 490,000 or so distinct CDR3 sequences; around an eighth of them were counted only once. The biggest ten clones account for more than 5.5% of the sample. As regards this clonotype: The antigen it recognizes is unknown. It has no much larger one-base neighbor in the sample; base qualities were not kept.

Via the germline V gene (reference sequence), CDR1 is SEHNR and CDR2 FQNEAQ. Including cysteine and phenylalanine, the CDR3 has 17 amino acids. This entry keeps only the CDR3 DNA: 51 bases, framed from base 1. At the junction V is shortened by 4 bases and J by 8 bases; bases outside the gene matches: 13. This clonotype was sampled from a human donor who donated a stem cell graft to a child with combined immunodeficiency. The sample here was PBMCs from the stem cell graft donor, taken from the stem cell graft. The sequence links TRBV7-9 to TRBJ2-1; 11 of the junction bases match TRBD2. The CDR3 protein: CASSSLAGGLLRYEQFF. Here is the DNA: TGTGCCAGCAGCTCCTTAGCGGGAGGGCTCCTCAGGTATGAGCAGTTCTTC.